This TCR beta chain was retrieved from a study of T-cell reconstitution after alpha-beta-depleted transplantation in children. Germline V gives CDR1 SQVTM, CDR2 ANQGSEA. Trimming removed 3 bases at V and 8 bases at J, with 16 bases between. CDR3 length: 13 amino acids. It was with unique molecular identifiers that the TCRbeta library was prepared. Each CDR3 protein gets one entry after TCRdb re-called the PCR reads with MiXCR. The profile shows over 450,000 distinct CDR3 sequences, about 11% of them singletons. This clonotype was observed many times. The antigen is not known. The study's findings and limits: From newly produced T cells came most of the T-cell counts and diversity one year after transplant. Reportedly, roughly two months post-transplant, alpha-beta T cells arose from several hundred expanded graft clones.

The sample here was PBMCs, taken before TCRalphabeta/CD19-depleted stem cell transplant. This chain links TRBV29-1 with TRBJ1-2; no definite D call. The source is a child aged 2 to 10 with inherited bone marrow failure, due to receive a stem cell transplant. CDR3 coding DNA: TGCAGCGTTGAGGGTCAGCCCGGGGTGGGCTACACCTTC. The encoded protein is CSVEGQPGVGYTF. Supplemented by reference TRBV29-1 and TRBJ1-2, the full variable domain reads SAVISQKPSRDICQRGTSLTIQCQVDSQVTMMFWYRQQPGQSLTLIATANQGSEATYESGFVIDKFPISRPNLTFSTLTVSNMSPEDSSIYLCSVEGQPGVGYTFGSGTRLTVV.